This entry lists 4 T cell receptor beta chains sequenced from one sample in a study of T cell changes during pregnancy in multiple sclerosis (dated by TCRdb to between 2017 and 2020). The receptor library was made with the immunoSEQ multiplex PCR assay. TCRdb retrieved this table from immuneACCESS and kept in-frame rearrangements only. Not all clones are present; in checked studies, unresolved V genes account for under half, and no reason is known for the remainder. This sample lists under 50,000 clones; roughly 90% were detected once. The ten largest clones capture about 27% of the sample. The sample consisted of CD8+ T cells from peripheral blood mononuclear cells, taken before pregnancy. These receptors were obtained from a female donor with multiple sclerosis, enrolled in a pregnancy study.

The chain is built from TRBV18 and TRBJ2-5, with TRBD1 as a possible D gene (5 bases). V gave up 0 bases and J gave up 0 bases, with 8 bases separating them. The CDR3 is made up of 15 amino acids. Germline V gene data show CDR1 as KGHSH and CDR2 as LQKENI. The CDR3 DNA reads as TGTGCCAGCTCACCACCGGGGCAGTACCAAGAGACCCAGTACTTC. It encodes CASSPPGQYQETQYF.

The chain joins TRBV28 to TRBJ2-5, with D possibly matching TRBD2 (6 bases). Between the trimmed V and J ends, which lost 5 bases and 2 bases, there was a span of 12 bases. The germline gives CDR1 MDHEN, CDR2 SYDVKM. CDR3 size: 14 residues. The CDR3, as DNA: TGTGCCAGCAGTCCCCGGGGACTTCAAGAGACCCAGTACTTC. Its protein is CASSPRGLQETQYF.

This chain uses TRBV5-1 with TRBJ2-3, with a tentative D call TRBD1 (5 bases). The CDR3 extends over 17 amino acids. V was cut by 0 bases and J by 2 bases, with 16 bases left in between. Germline V gene data show CDR1 as SGHRS and CDR2 as YFSETQ. The CDR3 DNA follows: TGCGCCAGCAGCTTGGAGCTGGGGCAGTTCCCCACAGATACGCAGTATTTT. Protein: CASSLELGQFPTDTQYF.

This chain joins TRBV2 and TRBJ2-5, with 12 bases that match TRBD1. The V segment lost 6 bases and the J segment 0 bases; nucleotides outside the gene matches: 11. In germline, CDR1 is SNHLY, CDR2 FYNNEI. The CDR3 length is 18 residues. The CDR3 spells CASSYPGQGARDQETQYF. In nucleotides, the CDR3 is TGTGCCAGCAGCTACCCGGGACAGGGGGCGAGGGACCAAGAGACCCAGTACTTC. Using reference TRBV2 and TRBJ2-5 for the parts outside the CDR3, the full variable domain is EPEVTQTPSHQVTQMGQEVILRCVPISNHLYFYWYRQILGQKVEFLVSFYNNEISEKSEIFDDQFSVERPDGSNFTLKIRSTKLEDSAMYFCASSYPGQGARDQETQYFGPGTRLLVL.